This T cell receptor (beta chain) was retrieved from a study of technical replicates of blood from a few donors. V was shortened by 4 bases and J by 0 bases, with 12 bases between the two germline ends. From germline, CDR1 is MDHEN and CDR2 SYDVKM. The CDR3 covers 16 residues. Only in-frame clones appear in the TCRdb table, and some are missing; sequencing was by immunoSEQ multiplex PCR. This table has almost 70,000 clones, 92% appearing once. Sequencing was done on a sample of T cells isolated from PBMCs. The J gene is TRBJ2-2, the V gene TRBV28; the D gene is possibly TRBD1 (5 bases). This TCR was recovered from a human donor in good health. CDR3 in DNA: TGTGCCAGCAGTTCGCACAGGTTTGCGAACACCGGGGAGCTGTTTTTT. This encodes CASSSHRFANTGELFF.